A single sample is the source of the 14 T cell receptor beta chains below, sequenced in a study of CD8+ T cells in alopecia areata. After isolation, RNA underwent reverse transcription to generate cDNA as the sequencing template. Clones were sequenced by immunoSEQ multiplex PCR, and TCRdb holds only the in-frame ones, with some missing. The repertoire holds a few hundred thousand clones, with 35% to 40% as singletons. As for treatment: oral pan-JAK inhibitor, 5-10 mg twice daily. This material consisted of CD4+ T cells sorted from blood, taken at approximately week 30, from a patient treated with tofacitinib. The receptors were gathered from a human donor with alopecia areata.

The CDR3 loop is CASSLDTSTGELFF. In DNA form, the CDR3 reads TGTGCCAGCAGCCTAGACACTTCCACCGGGGAGCTGTTTTTT. V gene TRBV7-3 combines with J gene TRBJ2-2; D gene unclear. Trimming stripped 5 bases from V and 4 bases from J, with 11 bases between. CDR1 is SGHTA, CDR2 FQGTGA, per germline. The CDR3 spans 14 residues.

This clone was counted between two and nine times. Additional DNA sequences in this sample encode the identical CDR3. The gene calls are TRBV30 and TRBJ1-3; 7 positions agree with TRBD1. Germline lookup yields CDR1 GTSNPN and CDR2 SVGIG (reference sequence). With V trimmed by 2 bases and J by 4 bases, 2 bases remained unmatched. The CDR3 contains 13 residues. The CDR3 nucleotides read TGTGCCTGGAGTCCGGACAGGGGAAACACCATATATTTT. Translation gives CAWSPDRGNTIYF.

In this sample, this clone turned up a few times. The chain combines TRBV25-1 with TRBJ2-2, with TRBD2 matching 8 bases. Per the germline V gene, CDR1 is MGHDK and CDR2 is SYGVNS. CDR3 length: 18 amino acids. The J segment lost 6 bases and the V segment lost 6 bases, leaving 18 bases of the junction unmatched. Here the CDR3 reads CASRGGPSGSITSGELFF. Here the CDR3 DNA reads TGTGCCAGCAGGGGGGGCCCAAGCGGGAGCATTACCTCCGGGGAGCTGTTTTTT.

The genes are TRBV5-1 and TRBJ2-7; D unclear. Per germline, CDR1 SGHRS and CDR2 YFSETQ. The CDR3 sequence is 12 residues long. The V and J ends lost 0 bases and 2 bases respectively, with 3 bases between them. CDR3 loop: CASSLVTYEQYF. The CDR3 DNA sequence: TGCGCCAGCAGCTTGGTTACCTACGAGCAGTACTTC.

CDR3 DNA: TGTGCCATCAGTGAGGGACAATCTTTCTATGGCTACACCTTC. It specifies CAISEGQSFYGYTF. V usage is TRBV10-3 and J usage is TRBJ1-2; a possible D gene is TRBD1 (5 bases). The CDR3 consists of 14 residues. Germline V gene sequence: CDR1 ENHRY, CDR2 SYGVKD. V lost 2 bases to trimming and J lost 4 bases, with 11 bases between them.

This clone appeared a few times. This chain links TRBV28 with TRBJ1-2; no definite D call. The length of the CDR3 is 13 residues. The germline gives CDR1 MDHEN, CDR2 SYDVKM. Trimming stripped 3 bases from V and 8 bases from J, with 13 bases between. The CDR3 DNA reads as TGTGCCAGCAGTTTTACTGCTGGGAAAGGCTACACCTTC. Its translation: CASSFTAGKGYTF.

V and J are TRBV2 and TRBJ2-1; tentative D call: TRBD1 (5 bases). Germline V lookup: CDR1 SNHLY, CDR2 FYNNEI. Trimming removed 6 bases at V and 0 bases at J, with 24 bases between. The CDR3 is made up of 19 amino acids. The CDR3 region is CASSPDPGPERASYNEQFF. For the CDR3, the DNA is TGTGCCAGCAGCCCGGACCCAGGGCCAGAACGAGCCTCCTACAATGAGCAGTTCTTC.

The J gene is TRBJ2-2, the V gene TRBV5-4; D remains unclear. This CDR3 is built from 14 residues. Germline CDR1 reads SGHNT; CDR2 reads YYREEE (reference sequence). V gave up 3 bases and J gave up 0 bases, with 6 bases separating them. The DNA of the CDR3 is TGTGCCAGCAGCTCACCTACGAACACCGGGGAGCTGTTTTTT. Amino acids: CASSSPTNTGELFF.

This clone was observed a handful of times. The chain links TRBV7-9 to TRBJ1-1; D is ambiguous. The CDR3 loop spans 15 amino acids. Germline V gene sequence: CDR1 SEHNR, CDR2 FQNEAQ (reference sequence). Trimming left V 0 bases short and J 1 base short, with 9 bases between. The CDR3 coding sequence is TGTGCCAGCAGCTTAGCGGGCCGGAAGAACACTGAAGCTTTCTTT. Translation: CASSLAGRKNTEAFF.

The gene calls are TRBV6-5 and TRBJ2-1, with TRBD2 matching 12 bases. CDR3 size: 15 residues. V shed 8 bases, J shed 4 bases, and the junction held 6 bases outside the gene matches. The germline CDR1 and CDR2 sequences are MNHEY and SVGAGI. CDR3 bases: TGTGCCAGCCGACGGACTAGCGGGATTTACAATGAGCAGTTCTTC. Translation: CASRRTSGIYNEQFF.

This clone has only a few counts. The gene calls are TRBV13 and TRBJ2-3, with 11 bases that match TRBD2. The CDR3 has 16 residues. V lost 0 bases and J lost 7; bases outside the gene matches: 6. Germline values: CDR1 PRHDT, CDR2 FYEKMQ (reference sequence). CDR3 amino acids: CASSLGGLAGRYTQYF. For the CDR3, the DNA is TGTGCCAGCAGCTTAGGAGGACTAGCGGGTCGGTATACGCAGTATTTT.

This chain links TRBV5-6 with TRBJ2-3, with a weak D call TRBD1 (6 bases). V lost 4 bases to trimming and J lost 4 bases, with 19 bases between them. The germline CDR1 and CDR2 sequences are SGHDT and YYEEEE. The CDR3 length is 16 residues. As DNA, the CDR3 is TGTGCCAGCAGCGTCTCTTACAGGGAAGGGTCAGATACGCAGTATTTT. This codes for CASSVSYREGSDTQYF.

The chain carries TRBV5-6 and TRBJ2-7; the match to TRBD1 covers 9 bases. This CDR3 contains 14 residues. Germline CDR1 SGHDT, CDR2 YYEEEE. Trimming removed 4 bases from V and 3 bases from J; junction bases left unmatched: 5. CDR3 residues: CASSPGTGNYEQYF. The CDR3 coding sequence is TGTGCCAGCAGCCCTGGGACAGGGAACTACGAGCAGTACTTC.

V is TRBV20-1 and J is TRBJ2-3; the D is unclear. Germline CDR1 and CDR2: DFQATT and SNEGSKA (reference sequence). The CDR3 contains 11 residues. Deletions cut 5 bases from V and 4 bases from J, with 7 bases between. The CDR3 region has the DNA TGCAGTGCTCGGGCCGCAGATACGCAGTATTTT. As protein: CSARAADTQYF.